Each of the 25 T cell receptor beta chains below was sequenced from the same sample in a study of T cell repertoires in cytomegalovirus infection. These receptors' targets are unknown. TCRdb passed the reads through MiXCR, listing each CDR3 protein once. The table lists hundreds of thousands of distinct CDR3 sequences, around 35% of them singletons. The starting material was cultured PBMCs, obtained from culture after CMV antigen stimulation. Receptors originate from a human donor in good health (CMV status not recorded). Some clones in this sample may be carry-over from other donors' samples.

This clonotype appeared a few times. This sequence joins TRBV6-5 and TRBJ1-3; D is possibly TRBD1 (5 bases). Trimming took off 10 bases at V and 4 bases at J, with 14 bases between the two ends. CDR1 is MNHEY, CDR2 SVGAGI, per germline. This CDR3 region has 13 residues. Here the CDR3 reads CATQDSYGNTIYF. CDR3 nucleotides: TGTGCCACCCAAGACAGTTACGGAAACACCATATATTTT.

J is TRBJ2-7 and V is TRBV7-8; 9 bases are a match to TRBD2. CDR1 and CDR2 from the germline V gene are SGHVS and FQNEAQ. The CDR3 length is 15 residues. The junction had 6 bases not matched to a gene; V was cut back by 3 bases and J by 3 bases. CDR3 in DNA: TGTGCCAGCAGCTTTCGACTAGCGGAGAACTACGAGCAGTACTTC. Translating gives CASSFRLAENYEQYF. The full variable domain, in which reference TRBV7-8 and TRBJ2-7 provide the parts outside the CDR3, is GAGVSQSPRYKVAKRGQDVALRCDPISGHVSLFWYQQALGQGPEFLTYFQNEAQLDKSGLPSDRFFAERPEGSVSTLKIQRTQQEDSAVYLCASSFRLAENYEQYFGPGTRLTVT.

This clonotype was seen more than once but under ten times. V gene TRBV10-3 combines with J gene TRBJ2-1; D perhaps matches TRBD2 (6 bases). V dropped 3 bases and J dropped 4 bases, with 13 bases sitting between them. CDR3 length: 15 residues. CDR1 ENHRY and CDR2 SYGVKD come from the germline V gene. The CDR3 region has the DNA TGTGCCATCAGTGACTCGGGGGAACCGTACAATGAGCAGTTCTTC. Translated: CAISDSGEPYNEQFF.

The rearrangement joins TRBV7-2 to TRBJ2-3, with 11 bases fitting TRBD2. CDR3 length: 15 residues. The J segment lost 4 bases and the V segment lost 5 bases, leaving 5 bases of the junction unmatched. Germline V lookup: CDR1 SGHTA, CDR2 FQGNSA. CDR3 nucleotides: TGTGCCAGCAGCATTACTAGCGGGAGCGCAGATACGCAGTATTTT. Its protein product is CASSITSGSADTQYF.

The chain joins TRBV29-1 to TRBJ2-1; 7 bases are shared with TRBD1. CDR1 and CDR2 from the germline V gene are SQVTM and ANQGSEA. The CDR3 runs 11 residues. For the CDR3, the DNA is TGCAGTTCGGGACAGTACAATGAGCAGTTCTTC. Translated, it gives CSSGQYNEQFF.

Of note for this clonotype: This may come from a read error, since a much larger clone is one base off. The rearrangement uses TRBV7-8 and TRBJ1-3; the D is unclear. This CDR3 has 17 residues. Germline V gives CDR1 SGHVS, CDR2 FQNEAQ. In DNA form, the CDR3 reads TGTGCCAGCAGCTTAGCGGCATTGCAAGTCTCTGGAAACGCCATATATTTT. Its protein product is CASSLAALQVSGNAIYF.

The chain employs TRBV19 and TRBJ2-1, with 8 bases identical to TRBD2. There are 14 residues in the CDR3. With V trimmed by 6 bases and J by 8 bases, 9 bases remained unmatched. Germline lookup yields CDR1 LNHDA and CDR2 SQIVND (reference sequence). CDR3 region: CASSKSGSTDEQFF. The DNA for the CDR3 is TGTGCCAGTAGCAAAAGCGGGAGTACCGATGAGCAGTTCTTC.

With regard to this clonotype: Germline is not matched at one junction end, which may reflect a read error. The V call is TRBV6-1, the J call TRBJ2-2; the D is unclear. CDR3 length: 15 residues. Germline-derived CDR1 and CDR2 are MNHNS and SASEGT. CDR3 bases: TGTACCAGCAGTCATATCCTCCTAGACACCGGGGAGCTGTTTTTT. Translation: CTSSHILLDTGELFF.

This chain links TRBV2 with TRBJ1-2; D call uncertain. The CDR3 contains 12 residues. V shed 7 bases and J shed 4 bases, with 10 bases lying between them. CDR1 and CDR2 from the germline V gene are SNHLY and FYNNEI. The CDR3 bases are TGTGCCAGCATTGGGCTGATCTATGGCTACACCTTC. This encodes CASIGLIYGYTF.

The chain employs TRBV4-3 and TRBJ2-3; 9 nucleotides agree with TRBD2. Germline CDR1 is LGHNA and CDR2 is YSLEER. V was pared by 0 bases and J by 4 bases, with 8 bases of the junction left unmatched. The CDR3 is 17 amino acids. CDR3 in DNA: TGCGCCAGCAGCCAAGATGTGGTAGCGGGAGATGCAGATACGCAGTATTTT. Amino acids: CASSQDVVAGDADTQYF.

CDR3 sequence reads: CASSQGSGGTDTQYF. As DNA, the CDR3 is TGCGCCAGCAGCCAAGGGAGCGGGGGAACAGATACGCAGTATTTT. This sequence joins TRBV4-1 and TRBJ2-3, with 8 positions matching TRBD2. The germline V gene has CDR1 MGHRA and CDR2 YSYEKL. The CDR3 totals 15 residues. J was trimmed by 3 bases and V by 1 base; bases with no gene match: 3.

A remark on this clonotype: Relative to the germline gene, one junction end is altered; a read error may explain this. This chain links TRBV7-2 with TRBJ1-6; D is undetermined. The length of the CDR3 is 15 residues. Germline CDR1 reads SGHTA; CDR2 reads FQGNSA. The CDR3 nucleotides are TGTGCCAGCAGCTTAGGTTACACCTATAATTCACCCGTCCACTTT. The encoded protein is CASSLGYTYNSPVHF. The entire variable domain, with the rest obtained from reference TRBV7-2 and TRBJ1-6, is as follows: GAGVSQSPSNKVTEKGKDVELRCDPISGHTALYWYRQSLGQGLEFLIYFQGNSAPDKSGLPSDRFSAERTGGSVSTLTIQRTQQEDSAVYLCASSLGYTYNSPVHFGNGTRLTVT.

This clonotype was detected only a few times. V gene TRBV7-9 combines with J gene TRBJ2-1; no definite D call. The CDR3 covers 14 residues. Germline CDR1 SEHNR, CDR2 FQNEAQ (reference sequence). V lost 2 bases and J lost 0, with 5 bases in between. CDR3 sequence: CASSLWASYNEQFF. CDR3 bases: TGTGCCAGCAGCTTATGGGCCTCCTACAATGAGCAGTTCTTC.

The chain has TRBV5-1 and TRBJ2-6, with a tentative D call TRBD1 (6 bases). The CDR3 extends over 18 amino acids. Germline assignment: CDR1 SGHRS and CDR2 YFSETQ. V dropped 2 bases and J dropped 6 bases, with 21 bases sitting between them. For the CDR3, the DNA is TGCGCCAGCAGCTTAGTTGGACAGCTTTCTTCTTTGGCCAACGTCCTGACTTTC. Residues: CASSLVGQLSSLANVLTF.

The chain joins TRBV7-9 to TRBJ1-2; 9 positions agree with TRBD1. Trimming removed 5 bases from V and 6 bases from J; junction bases left unmatched: 7. Looked up from germline, CDR1 is SEHNR and CDR2 is FQNEAQ (reference sequence). The CDR3 totals 14 residues. The CDR3 DNA reads TGTGCCAGCAGCCCAGGGACAGGGAAGGATGGCTACACCTTC. Encoded protein: CASSPGTGKDGYTF.

This clonotype was counted only a few times. V is TRBV12-3 or TRBV12-4 and J is TRBJ2-5; 12 bases are shared with TRBD2. This CDR3 spans 14 amino acids. J lost 4 bases, V lost 5 bases, and 2 bases had no gene match. CDR3 DNA sequence: TGTGCCAGCAGTCCGACTAGCGGGGGAGAGACCCAGTACTTC. Its protein product is CASSPTSGGETQYF.

This clonotype appeared a few times. The chain links TRBV10-3 to TRBJ2-7, with 8 bases matching TRBD2. The CDR3 is 15 residues long. J was trimmed by 4 bases and V by 6 bases; bases with no gene match: 11. CDR1 and CDR2 (germline): ENHRY, SYGVKD. The CDR3 region has the DNA TGTGCCATCAGACCCGCCAGCGGGAGAGTGTACGAGCAGTACTTC. Translation gives CAIRPASGRVYEQYF.

V and J are TRBV11-3 and TRBJ2-1; 7 nucleotides line up with TRBD1. Germline values: CDR1 SGHNT, CDR2 YENEEA. This CDR3 has 15 residues. The V and J ends lost 5 bases and 0 bases, in that order; junction bases with no gene match: 4. CDR3 sequence reads: CASSNRDSSYNEQFF. DNA of the CDR3: TGTGCCAGCAGCAACCGGGACAGCTCCTACAATGAGCAGTTCTTC.

The rearrangement joins TRBV7-2 to TRBJ2-5; no firm D call. There are 11 residues in the CDR3. Trimming removed 7 bases from V and 7 bases from J, with 10 bases in between. CDR1 is SGHTA, CDR2 FQGNSA, per germline. The CDR3 protein is CASTTVGTQYF. CDR3 DNA: TGTGCCAGCACCACCGTCGGGACCCAGTACTTC.

The sample holds a few counts of this clonotype. The rearrangement joins TRBV20-1 to TRBJ2-4; D perhaps matches TRBD2 (6 bases). V was cut by 3 bases and J by 5 bases, with 14 bases left in between. The CDR3 consists of 14 residues. Looked up from germline, CDR1 is DFQATT and CDR2 is SNEGSKA (reference sequence). The CDR3 DNA sequence: TGCAGTGCTAGGGGTCCCACGGGGGAAAACATTCAGTACTTC. This encodes CSARGPTGENIQYF.

V gene TRBV7-9 combines with J gene TRBJ2-7; 15 bases map to TRBD2. V shed 0 bases and J 3 bases; nucleotides not matched to a gene: 9. Germline values: CDR1 SEHNR, CDR2 FQNEAQ (reference sequence). This CDR3 is built from 19 residues. DNA of the CDR3: TGTGCCAGCAGCTTAGCGGGACTAGCGGGAGGACCGAGGTACTACGAGCAGTACTTC. Encoded protein: CASSLAGLAGGPRYYEQYF.

This clonotype was seen at least ten times. The J gene is TRBJ2-4, the V gene TRBV7-2; unclear D gene. V gave up 0 bases and J gave up 2 bases, with 5 bases separating them. From germline, CDR1 is SGHTA and CDR2 FQGNSA. This CDR3 has 14 amino acids. The CDR3 bases are TGTGCCAGCAGCTTAGCCAGTACCAAAAACATTCAGTACTTC. It encodes CASSLASTKNIQYF.

The table lists this clonotype with a few counts. The J gene is TRBJ2-3, the V gene TRBV7-8; 8 nucleotides agree with TRBD1. V shed 5 bases, J shed 3 bases, and the junction held 13 bases outside the gene matches. This CDR3 comprises 17 residues. Per germline, CDR1 SGHVS and CDR2 FQNEAQ. The CDR3 sequence: CASSVADRGLRTDTQYF. For the CDR3, the DNA is TGTGCCAGCAGCGTGGCCGACAGGGGTCTACGGACAGATACGCAGTATTTT.

This clonotype was picked up a small number of times. The chain links TRBV6-2 or TRBV6-3 to TRBJ1-5; TRBD1 is a possible D gene (6 bases). Germline CDR1 reads MNHEY; CDR2 reads SVGEGT. This CDR3 has 16 amino acids. Trimming pared 5 bases from V and 6 bases from J, leaving 20 bases between. The CDR3 here is CASSPPGRGEGQPQHF. DNA of the CDR3: TGTGCCAGCAGTCCCCCGGGCAGGGGAGAAGGTCAGCCCCAGCATTTT.

This clonotype has ten or more counts. The CDR3 loop is CASSLGPQGSYEQYF. In DNA, the CDR3 is TGTGCCAGCAGCTTAGGCCCACAGGGTTCCTACGAGCAGTACTTC. The rearrangement joins TRBV7-2 to TRBJ2-7; D is perhaps TRBD1 (6 bases). The CDR3 has 15 residues. Looked up from germline, CDR1 is SGHTA and CDR2 is FQGNSA. V was trimmed by 1 base and J by 1 base, leaving 11 bases between them.